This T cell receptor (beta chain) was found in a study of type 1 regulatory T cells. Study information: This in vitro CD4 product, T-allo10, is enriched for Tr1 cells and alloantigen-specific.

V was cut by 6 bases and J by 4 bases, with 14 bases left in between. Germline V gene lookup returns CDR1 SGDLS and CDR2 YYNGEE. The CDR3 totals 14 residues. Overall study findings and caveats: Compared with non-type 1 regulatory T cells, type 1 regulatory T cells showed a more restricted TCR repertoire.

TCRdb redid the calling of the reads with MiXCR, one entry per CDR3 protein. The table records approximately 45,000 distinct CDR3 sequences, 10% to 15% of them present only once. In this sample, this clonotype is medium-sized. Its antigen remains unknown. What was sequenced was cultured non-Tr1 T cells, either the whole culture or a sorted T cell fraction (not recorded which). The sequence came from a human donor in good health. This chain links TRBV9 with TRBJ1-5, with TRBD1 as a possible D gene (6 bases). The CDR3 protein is CASNRGPGNQPQHF. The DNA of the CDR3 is TGTGCCAGCAATCGGGGGCCGGGAAATCAGCCCCAGCATTTT.